This T cell receptor beta chain stems from a study of T cell repertoires in cytomegalovirus infection. Whole-study results and caveats: Ex vivo responses were dominated by HLA-C-restricted CMV-specific TCR beta clonotypes.

This clonotype was picked up many times. Antigen unknown. TCRdb processed the reads anew with MiXCR; each CDR3 protein has one entry. The sample carries some 150,000 distinct CDR3 sequences, under 8% recorded once. Input material: PBMCs. This TCR was recovered from a human donor in good health (CMV status not recorded). Some clones in this sample may be carry-over from other donors' samples.

CDR3 sequence (DNA): TGTGCCAGCAGCCAAAGGGACACAGGGGGAGAGACCCAGTACTTC. It translates to CASSQRDTGGETQYF. The rearrangement links TRBV14 to TRBJ2-5, with 8 bases lining up with TRBD1. The V gene end was trimmed by 2 bases and the J gene end by 4 bases; junction bases not matched to a gene: 6. Germline-derived CDR1 and CDR2 are SGHDN and FVKESK. CDR3 size: 15 residues.